Below, one T cell receptor beta chain is given with its context. CDR3 length: 13 residues. Per the germline V gene, CDR1 is MDHEN and CDR2 is SYDVKM. V lost 11 bases, J lost 7 bases, and 8 bases stayed unmatched. The data originate from a study of blood T cell repertoires in COVID-19. Study-level background: Samples of COVID-19 (acute and convalescent) were obtained from the United States, Italy and Spain.

Donors in Cohort 3 counted as recovered after two negative PCRs, clearance, or symptom resolution. As originally analysed: Reference gene primer amplification gave estimated nucleated cell counts. TCRdb's table, derived via immunoSEQ multiplex PCR, lists solely in-frame clones and lacks some. That table gives V, J and clone size, and the DNA gave D and trimming. The sample yields over 300,000 clones, around nine tenths seen once. The sample was PBMCs or T cells enriched from blood (not recorded which). V gene TRBV28 combines with J gene TRBJ1-6; 7 positions match TRBD1. This TCR derives from a woman aged 40 to 50 who had recovered from COVID-19. In DNA form, the CDR3 reads TGTGCCGCGGGACAGTCGATGAATTCACCCCTCCACTTT. It yields the protein CAAGQSMNSPLHF.